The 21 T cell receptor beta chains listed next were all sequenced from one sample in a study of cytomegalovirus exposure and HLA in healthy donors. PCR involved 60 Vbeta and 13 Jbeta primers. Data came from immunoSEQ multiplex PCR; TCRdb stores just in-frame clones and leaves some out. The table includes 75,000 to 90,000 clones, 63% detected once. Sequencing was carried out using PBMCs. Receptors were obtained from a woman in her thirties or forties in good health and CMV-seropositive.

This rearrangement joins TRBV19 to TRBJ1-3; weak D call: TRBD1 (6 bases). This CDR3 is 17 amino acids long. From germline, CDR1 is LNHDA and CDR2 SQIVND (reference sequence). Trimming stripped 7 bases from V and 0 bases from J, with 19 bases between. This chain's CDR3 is CASTGPGQSHSGNTIYF. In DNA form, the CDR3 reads TGTGCCAGTACGGGGCCCGGACAGTCCCACTCTGGAAACACCATATATTTT. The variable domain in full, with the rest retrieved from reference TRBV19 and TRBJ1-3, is DGGITQSPKYLFRKEGQNVTLSCEQNLNHDAMYWYRQDPGQGLRLIYYSQIVNDFQKGDIAEGYSVSREKKESFPLTVTSAQKNPTAFYLCASTGPGQSHSGNTIYFGEGSWLTVV.

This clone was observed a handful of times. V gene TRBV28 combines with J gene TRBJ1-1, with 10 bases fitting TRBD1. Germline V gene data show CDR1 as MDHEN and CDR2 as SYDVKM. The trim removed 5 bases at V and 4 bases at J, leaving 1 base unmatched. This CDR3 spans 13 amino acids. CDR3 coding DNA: TGTGCCAGCAGTGGACAGGGGGGCACTGAAGCTTTCTTT. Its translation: CASSGQGGTEAFF. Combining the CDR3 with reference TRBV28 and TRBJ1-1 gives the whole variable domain DVKVTQSSRYLVKRTGEKVFLECVQDMDHENMFWYRQDPGLGLRLIYFSYDVKMKEKGDIPEGYSVSREKKERFSLILESASTNQTSMYLCASSGQGGTEAFFGQGTRLTVV.

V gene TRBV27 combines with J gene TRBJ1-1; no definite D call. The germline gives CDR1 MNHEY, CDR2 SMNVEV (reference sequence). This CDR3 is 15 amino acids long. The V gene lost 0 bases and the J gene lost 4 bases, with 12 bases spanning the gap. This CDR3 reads CASSLSISVSTEAFF. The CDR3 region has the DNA TGTGCCAGCAGTTTATCCATTTCTGTGAGCACTGAAGCTTTCTTT.

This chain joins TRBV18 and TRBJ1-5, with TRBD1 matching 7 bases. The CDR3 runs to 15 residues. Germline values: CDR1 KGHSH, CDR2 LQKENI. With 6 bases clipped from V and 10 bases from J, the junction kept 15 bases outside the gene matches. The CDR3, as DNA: TGTGCCAGCTCGCCCAACAGGGGTGATGGGGAACCCCAGCATTTT. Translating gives CASSPNRGDGEPQHF. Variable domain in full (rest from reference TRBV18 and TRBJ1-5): NAGVMQNPRHLVRRRGQEARLRCSPMKGHSHVYWYRQLPEEGLKFMVYLQKENIIDESGMPKERFSAEFPKEGPSILRIQQVVRGDSAAYFCASSPNRGDGEPQHFGDGTRLSIL.

The CDR3 DNA follows: TGTGCCAGCAGCCCCCGTGAGGGAACTAGCGGGAGAAAAGGGCAGTACTTC. Residues: CASSPREGTSGRKGQYF. The chain is built from TRBV7-2 and TRBJ2-7; 11 bases are a match to TRBD2. The junction had 18 bases not matched to a gene; V was cut back by 5 bases and J by 9 bases. CDR3 size: 17 residues. Germline assignment: CDR1 SGHTA and CDR2 FQGNSA.

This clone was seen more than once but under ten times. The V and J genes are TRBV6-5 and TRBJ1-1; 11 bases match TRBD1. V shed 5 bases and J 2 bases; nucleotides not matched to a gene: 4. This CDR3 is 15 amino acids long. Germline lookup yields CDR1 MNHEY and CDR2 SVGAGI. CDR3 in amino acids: CASSGQGARNTEAFF. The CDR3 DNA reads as TGTGCCAGCAGTGGACAGGGGGCGAGAAACACTGAAGCTTTCTTT.

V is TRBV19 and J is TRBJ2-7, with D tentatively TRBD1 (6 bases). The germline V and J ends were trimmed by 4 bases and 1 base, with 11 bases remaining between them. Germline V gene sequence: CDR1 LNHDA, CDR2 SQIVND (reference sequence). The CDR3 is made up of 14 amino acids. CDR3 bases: TGTGCCAGTAGTAGGAACAGGGAATCCTACGAGCAGTACTTC. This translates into CASSRNRESYEQYF.

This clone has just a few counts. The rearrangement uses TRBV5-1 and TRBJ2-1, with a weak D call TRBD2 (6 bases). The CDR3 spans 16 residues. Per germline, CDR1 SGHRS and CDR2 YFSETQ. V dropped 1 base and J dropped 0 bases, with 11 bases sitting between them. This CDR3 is CASSLSGGNSYNEQFF. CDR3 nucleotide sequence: TGCGCCAGCAGCTTGTCTGGGGGGAACTCCTACAATGAGCAGTTCTTC.

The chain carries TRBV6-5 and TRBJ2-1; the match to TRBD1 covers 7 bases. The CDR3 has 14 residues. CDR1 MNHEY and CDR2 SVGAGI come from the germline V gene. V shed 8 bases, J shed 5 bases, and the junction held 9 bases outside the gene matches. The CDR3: CASEDRALNNEQFF. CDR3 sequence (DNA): TGTGCCAGCGAAGACAGGGCTTTAAACAATGAGCAGTTCTTC.

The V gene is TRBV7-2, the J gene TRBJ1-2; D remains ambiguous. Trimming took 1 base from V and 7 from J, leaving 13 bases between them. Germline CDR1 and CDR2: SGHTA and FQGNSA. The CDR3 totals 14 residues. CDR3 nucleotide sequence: TGTGCCAGCAGCTTAGGTTTCGGGGAAGGTGGCTACACCTTC. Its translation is CASSLGFGEGGYTF.

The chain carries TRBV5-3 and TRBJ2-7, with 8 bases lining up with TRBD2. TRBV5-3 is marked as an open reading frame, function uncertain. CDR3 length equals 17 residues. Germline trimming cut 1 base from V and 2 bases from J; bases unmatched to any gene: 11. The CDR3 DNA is TGTGCCAGAAGCTTGTCTTTGTTGGGGCGGGAGGCCTACGAGCAGTACTTC. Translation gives CARSLSLLGREAYEQYF.

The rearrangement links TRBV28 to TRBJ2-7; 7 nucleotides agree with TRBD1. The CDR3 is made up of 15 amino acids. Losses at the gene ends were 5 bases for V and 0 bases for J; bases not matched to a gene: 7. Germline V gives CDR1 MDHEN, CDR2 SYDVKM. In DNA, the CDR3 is TGTGCCAGCAGTACACCGAGGGGGCCCTCCTACGAGCAGTACTTC. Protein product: CASSTPRGPSYEQYF.

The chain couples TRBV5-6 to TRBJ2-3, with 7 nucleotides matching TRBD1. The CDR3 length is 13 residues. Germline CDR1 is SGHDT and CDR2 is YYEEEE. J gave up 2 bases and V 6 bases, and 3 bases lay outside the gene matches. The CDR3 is CASMTGTTDTQYF. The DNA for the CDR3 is TGTGCCAGCATGACAGGGACCACAGATACGCAGTATTTT. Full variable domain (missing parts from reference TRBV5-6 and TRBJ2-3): DAGVTQSPTHLIKTRGQQVTLRCSPKSGHDTVSWYQQALGQGPQFIFQYYEEEERQRGNFPDRFSGHQFPNYSSELNVNALLLGDSALYLCASMTGTTDTQYFGPGTRLTVL.

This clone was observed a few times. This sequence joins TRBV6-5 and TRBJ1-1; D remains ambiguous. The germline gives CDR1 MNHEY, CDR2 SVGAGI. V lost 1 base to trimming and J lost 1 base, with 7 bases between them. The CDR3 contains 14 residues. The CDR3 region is CASSYFESNTEAFF. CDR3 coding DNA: TGTGCCAGCAGTTACTTTGAGTCGAACACTGAAGCTTTCTTT.

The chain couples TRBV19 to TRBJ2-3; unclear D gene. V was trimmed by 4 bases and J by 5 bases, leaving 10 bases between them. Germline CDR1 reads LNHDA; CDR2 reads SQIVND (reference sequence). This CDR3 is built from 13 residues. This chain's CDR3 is CASSTWPEDTQYF. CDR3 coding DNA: TGTGCCAGTAGTACATGGCCTGAAGATACGCAGTATTTT.

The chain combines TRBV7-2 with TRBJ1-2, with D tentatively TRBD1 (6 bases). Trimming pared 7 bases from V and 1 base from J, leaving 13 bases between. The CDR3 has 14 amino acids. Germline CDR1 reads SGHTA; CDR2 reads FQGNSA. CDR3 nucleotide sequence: TGTGCCAGCACCCGGGGCAGGGGTAACTATGGCTACACCTTC. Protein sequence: CASTRGRGNYGYTF.

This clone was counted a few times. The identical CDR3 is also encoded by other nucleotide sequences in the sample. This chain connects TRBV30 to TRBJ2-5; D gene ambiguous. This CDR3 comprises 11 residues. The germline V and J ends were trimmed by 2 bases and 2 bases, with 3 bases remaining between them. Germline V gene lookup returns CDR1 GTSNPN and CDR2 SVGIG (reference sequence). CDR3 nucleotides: TGTGCCTGGAGTCCTCAAGAGACCCAGTACTTC. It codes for CAWSPQETQYF.

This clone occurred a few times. The CDR3 DNA is TGTGCCAGCAGCTTAGTTAGCCAGGCGGGAACTGAAGCTTTCTTT. This gives the protein CASSLVSQAGTEAFF. V gene TRBV7-6 combines with J gene TRBJ1-1; D ambiguous. Germline loops: CDR1 SGHVS, CDR2 FNYEAQ. V lost 1 base to trimming and J lost 5 bases, with 14 bases between them. This CDR3 comprises 15 residues. The variable domain in full, with the rest retrieved from reference TRBV7-6 and TRBJ1-1, is GAGVSQSPRYKVTKRGQDVALRCDPISGHVSLYWYRQALGQGPEFLTYFNYEAQQDKSGLPNDRFSAERPEGSISTLTIQRTEQRDSAMYRCASSLVSQAGTEAFFGQGTRLTVV.

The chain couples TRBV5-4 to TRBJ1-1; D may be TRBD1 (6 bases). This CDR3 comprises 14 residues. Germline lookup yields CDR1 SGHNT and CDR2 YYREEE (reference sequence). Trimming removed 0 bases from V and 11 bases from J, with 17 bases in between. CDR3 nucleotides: TGTGCCAGCAGCTTGGAACAGGGTAAGCGGGAGGCTTTCTTT. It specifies CASSLEQGKREAFF.

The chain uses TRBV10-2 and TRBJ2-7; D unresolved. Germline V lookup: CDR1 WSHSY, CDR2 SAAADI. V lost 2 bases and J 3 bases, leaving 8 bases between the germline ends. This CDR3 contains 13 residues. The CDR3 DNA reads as TGCGCCAGCAGTGAGGGGCTAAACTACGAGCAGTACTTC. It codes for CASSEGLNYEQYF.

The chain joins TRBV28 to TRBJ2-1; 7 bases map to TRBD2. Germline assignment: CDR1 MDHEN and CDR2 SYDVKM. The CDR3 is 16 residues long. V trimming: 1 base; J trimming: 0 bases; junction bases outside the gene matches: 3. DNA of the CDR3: TGTGCCAGCAGTTTATTCTCTAGCGGCTCCTACAATGAGCAGTTCTTC. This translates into CASSLFSSGSYNEQFF.